A single sample gave rise to the 31 T cell receptor beta chains below, sequenced in a study of OX40 agonist ivuxolimab in advanced cancers. Here immunoSEQ multiplex PCR was the method, and the copy in TCRdb shows in-frame clones only, minus some. Of about 90,000 clones listed, 85% are singletons. The material was CD4+ or CD8+ T cells sorted from blood, obtained in a trial of the OX40 agonist ivuxolimab. The source is an adult with an advanced solid tumor such as melanoma, head and neck, liver or kidney cancer.

This rearrangement joins TRBV7-9 to TRBJ2-4, with 14 positions matching TRBD2. Losses at the gene ends were 8 bases for V and 0 bases for J; bases not matched to a gene: 9. CDR1 is SEHNR, CDR2 FQNEAQ, per germline (reference sequence). The CDR3 has 18 residues. CDR3 in DNA: TGTGCCAGCGGCAGGACTAGCGGGGGGATACTAGCCAAAAACATTCAGTACTTC. This codes for CASGRTSGGILAKNIQYF.

This rearrangement joins TRBV5-1 to TRBJ2-7; the D gene is possibly TRBD1 (6 bases). The V end was cut by 0 bases, the J end by 9 bases, with 16 bases between. The CDR3 is made up of 14 amino acids. The germline gives CDR1 SGHRS, CDR2 YFSETQ. CDR3 sequence: CASSLGGQGMVQYF. CDR3 bases: TGCGCCAGCAGCTTGGGCGGGCAGGGGATGGTGCAGTACTTC. Looking up the rest from reference TRBV5-1 and TRBJ2-7 gives the full variable domain: KAGVTQTPRYLIKTRGQQVTLSCSPISGHRSVSWYQQTPGQGLQFLFEYFSETQRNKGNFPGRFSGRQFSNSRSEMNVSTLELGDSALYLCASSLGGQGMVQYFGPGTRLTVT.

The chain combines TRBV7-8 with TRBJ2-5; no firm D call. The V gene's germline CDR1 is SGHVS and CDR2 FQNEAQ. The CDR3 totals 12 residues. Between the trimmed V and J ends, which lost 2 bases and 5 bases, there was a span of 6 bases. CDR3 sequence (DNA): TGTGCCAGCAGCTTAATCAGGGAGACCCAGTACTTC. It specifies CASSLIRETQYF.

The CDR3 loop is CSASGYEQYF. As DNA, the CDR3 is TGCAGTGCCAGCGGGTACGAGCAGTACTTC. The rearrangement joins TRBV20-1 to TRBJ2-7; TRBD2 might be the D (6 bases). The germline CDR1 and CDR2 sequences are DFQATT and SNEGSKA (reference sequence). V gave up 6 bases and J gave up 4 bases, with 7 bases separating them. There are 10 residues in the CDR3.

The J gene is TRBJ2-3, the V gene TRBV27; 11 nucleotides align to TRBD2. The V and J ends lost 4 bases and 2 bases, in that order; junction bases with no gene match: 5. The CDR3 sequence is 16 residues long. Germline V lookup: CDR1 MNHEY, CDR2 SMNVEV (reference sequence). The CDR3 nucleotides are TGTGCCAGCAGTTCGAGGACTAGCGGGTTCACAGATACGCAGTATTTT. It encodes CASSSRTSGFTDTQYF.

This chain joins TRBV5-1 and TRBJ1-1; D remains ambiguous. The germline V and J ends were trimmed by 4 bases and 4 bases, with 14 bases remaining between them. This CDR3 spans 14 amino acids. The germline CDR1 and CDR2 sequences are SGHRS and YFSETQ. In DNA, the CDR3 is TGCGCCAGCAGCCTAACACCCGGGAGCACTGAAGCTTTCTTT. It yields the protein CASSLTPGSTEAFF. The full variable domain, completed using reference TRBV5-1 and TRBJ1-1, is KAGVTQTPRYLIKTRGQQVTLSCSPISGHRSVSWYQQTPGQGLQFLFEYFSETQRNKGNFPGRFSGRQFSNSRSEMNVSTLELGDSALYLCASSLTPGSTEAFFGQGTRLTVV.

This sequence joins TRBV4-2 and TRBJ1-4; D gene ambiguous. The V gene lost 0 bases and the J gene lost 0 bases, with 5 bases spanning the gap. Looked up from germline, CDR1 is LGHNA and CDR2 is YNFKEQ. CDR3 length: 15 amino acids. The CDR3 loop reads CASSQDLATNEKLFF. The CDR3 DNA is TGTGCCAGCAGCCAAGATTTAGCAACTAATGAAAAACTGTTTTTT.

The rearrangement uses TRBV2 and TRBJ1-5; the match to TRBD1 covers 7 bases. CDR3 length: 14 amino acids. CDR1 and CDR2 from the germline V gene are SNHLY and FYNNEI. The trim removed 7 bases at V and 4 bases at J, leaving 7 bases unmatched. The CDR3 sequence: CASKLGTVNQPQHF. As DNA, the CDR3 is TGTGCCAGCAAGTTGGGGACAGTAAATCAGCCCCAGCATTTT.

In the case of this clone: Other DNA sequences in the same sample also yield this CDR3. The CDR3, as DNA: TGTGCCAGTAGAAGGACAGGGGCCACCGGGGAGCTGTTTTTT. Protein sequence: CASRRTGATGELFF. The chain combines TRBV19 with TRBJ2-2; 9 bases agree with TRBD1. CDR1 LNHDA and CDR2 SQIVND come from the germline V gene (reference sequence). The CDR3 runs to 14 residues. V gave up 6 bases and J gave up 4 bases; unmatched junction bases: 3.

This clone was seen a few times. The CDR3, as DNA: TGTGCCAGCAGCTTAGTCCGACAGGTGAACACTGAAGCTTTCTTT. This encodes CASSLVRQVNTEAFF. This chain links TRBV7-9 with TRBJ1-1, with D possibly matching TRBD1 (6 bases). The CDR3 runs to 15 residues. Germline V lookup: CDR1 SEHNR, CDR2 FQNEAQ (reference sequence). With 1 base removed from V and 0 bases from J, the gap between germline ends came to 9 bases.

CDR3 amino acids: CASSREPGLGSPLHF. CDR3 DNA sequence: TGCGCCAGCAGCCGAGAACCGGGACTAGGTTCACCCCTCCACTTT. The chain recombines TRBV4-3 with TRBJ1-6, with D possibly TRBD1 on 5 matching bases. Looked up from germline, CDR1 is LGHNA and CDR2 is YSLEER. The CDR3 has 15 amino acids. Deletions cut 4 bases from V and 9 bases from J, with 16 bases between.

The chain is built from TRBV7-2 and TRBJ2-3; D is unclear. CDR1 SGHTA and CDR2 FQGNSA come from the germline V gene. V lost 7 bases and J 6 bases, leaving 11 bases between the germline ends. The CDR3 is made up of 12 amino acids. The CDR3 nucleotides are TGTGCCAGCACCTACCTATACGATACGCAGTATTTT. The encoded protein is CASTYLYDTQYF. The full variable domain, its missing parts supplied by reference TRBV7-2 and TRBJ2-3, is GAGVSQSPSNKVTEKGKDVELRCDPISGHTALYWYRQSLGQGLEFLIYFQGNSAPDKSGLPSDRFSAERTGGSVSTLTIQRTQQEDSAVYLCASTYLYDTQYFGPGTRLTVL.

A few counts support this clone. This chain links TRBV6-1 with TRBJ1-3; D gene ambiguous. This CDR3 has 14 amino acids. The germline gives CDR1 MNHNS, CDR2 SASEGT. V was trimmed by 1 base and J by 0 bases, leaving 4 bases between them. The CDR3 loop reads CASSEVISGNTIYF. The CDR3 DNA is TGTGCCAGCAGTGAAGTGATCTCTGGAAACACCATATATTTT.

The chain recombines TRBV11-2 with TRBJ2-3; 8 bases fit TRBD2. The CDR3 contains 19 residues. J gave up 0 bases and V 2 bases, and 13 bases lay outside the gene matches. From germline, CDR1 is SGHAT and CDR2 FQNNGV. Written as DNA, the CDR3 is TGTGCCAGCAGCTTATTGGTAGCGGGGATAAAAACTAGCACAGATACGCAGTATTTT. As protein: CASSLLVAGIKTSTDTQYF.

This clone has just one count. The chain couples TRBV10-3 to TRBJ2-7; 8 bases align to TRBD1. The CDR3 runs 14 residues. The ends lost 3 bases at V and 7 bases at J; junction bases unmatched: 8. The germline CDR1 and CDR2 sequences are ENHRY and SYGVKD. The CDR3 DNA follows: TGTGCCATCAGTGAATACAGGGGGGCTGGTGAGCAGTACGTC. Its protein product is CAISEYRGAGEQYV.

The chain has TRBV19 and TRBJ2-1; 12 nucleotides agree with TRBD2. Trimming at V came to 7 bases and at J to 11 bases, leaving 12 bases not matched to a gene. This CDR3 has 15 residues. Germline V gene lookup returns CDR1 LNHDA and CDR2 SQIVND (reference sequence). CDR3 residues: CASTPSGRGVYQQFF. The DNA of the CDR3 is TGTGCCAGTACCCCTAGCGGGAGGGGAGTTTATCAGCAGTTCTTC. Full variable domain (missing parts from reference TRBV19 and TRBJ2-1): DGGITQSPKYLFRKEGQNVTLSCEQNLNHDAMYWYRQDPGQGLRLIYYSQIVNDFQKGDIAEGYSVSREKKESFPLTVTSAQKNPTAFYLCASTPSGRGVYQQFFGPGTRLTVL.

The genes are TRBV2 and TRBJ2-5; 7 nucleotides align to TRBD1. The V segment lost 6 bases and the J segment 5 bases; nucleotides outside the gene matches: 9. The CDR3 loop spans 14 amino acids. Germline V lookup: CDR1 SNHLY, CDR2 FYNNEI. This CDR3 reads CASRKGGSIETQYF. The CDR3 DNA is TGTGCCAGCAGAAAAGGGGGCAGTATCGAGACCCAGTACTTC. Filled out from reference TRBV2 and TRBJ2-5, the complete variable domain reads EPEVTQTPSHQVTQMGQEVILRCVPISNHLYFYWYRQILGQKVEFLVSFYNNEISEKSEIFDDQFSVERPDGSNFTLKIRSTKLEDSAMYFCASRKGGSIETQYFGPGTRLLVL.

This chain joins TRBV7-9 and TRBJ1-2; 9 bases are a match to TRBD1. The CDR3 totals 18 residues. V shed 6 bases and J 3 bases; nucleotides not matched to a gene: 17. The germline gives CDR1 SEHNR, CDR2 FQNEAQ (reference sequence). CDR3 in DNA: TGTGCCAGCAGAGAATCCGGGACAGGGAAACTTCCTTACTATGGCTACACCTTC. Encoded protein: CASRESGTGKLPYYGYTF.

The chain recombines TRBV6-1 with TRBJ2-1, with 7 bases fitting TRBD1. Germline CDR1 MNHNS, CDR2 SASEGT. Trimming took 3 bases from V and 1 from J; bases not matched to a gene: 6. The CDR3 contains 16 residues. The CDR3, as DNA: TGTGCCAGCAGTGACATACAGGGGAGATCCTACAATGAGCAGTTCTTC. Its translation is CASSDIQGRSYNEQFF.

The J gene is TRBJ1-1, the V gene TRBV28; D gene uncertain. Trimming took off 3 bases at V and 2 bases at J, with 7 bases between the two ends. Germline-derived CDR1 and CDR2 are MDHEN and SYDVKM. This CDR3 comprises 13 residues. The CDR3 sequence is CASSFGPNTEAFF. CDR3 DNA: TGTGCCAGCAGTTTTGGGCCAAACACTGAAGCTTTCTTT.

The chain uses TRBV2 and TRBJ1-3, with no clear D. Germline V gene lookup returns CDR1 SNHLY and CDR2 FYNNEI. The CDR3 has 14 residues. Trimming stripped 6 bases from V and 4 bases from J, with 13 bases between. CDR3 amino acids: CASSLNKVGNTIYF. The DNA for the CDR3 is TGTGCCAGCAGCCTGAACAAGGTGGGAAACACCATATATTTT. The whole variable domain, remainder taken from reference TRBV2 and TRBJ1-3, is EPEVTQTPSHQVTQMGQEVILRCVPISNHLYFYWYRQILGQKVEFLVSFYNNEISEKSEIFDDQFSVERPDGSNFTLKIRSTKLEDSAMYFCASSLNKVGNTIYFGEGSWLTVV.

The rearrangement uses TRBV2 and TRBJ1-6; D might be TRBD1 (5 bases). V gave up 6 bases and J gave up 7 bases, with 16 bases separating them. The CDR3 extends over 15 amino acids. CDR1 and CDR2 (germline): SNHLY, FYNNEI. This chain's CDR3 is CASRHTREANSPLHF. The DNA for the CDR3 is TGTGCCAGCAGACATACCAGGGAAGCGAATTCACCCCTCCACTTT.

The V call is TRBV7-3, the J call TRBJ2-5, with 10 bases lining up with TRBD2. This CDR3 contains 15 residues. V was pared by 5 bases and J by 5 bases, with 8 bases of the junction left unmatched. Germline V gene data show CDR1 as SGHTA and CDR2 as FQGTGA. CDR3 region: CASSRHSGGSETQYF. DNA for the CDR3: TGTGCCAGCAGCCGCCATAGCGGGGGGTCGGAGACCCAGTACTTC.

This rearrangement joins TRBV2 to TRBJ2-3, with D perhaps matching TRBD2 (6 bases). The CDR3 runs to 14 residues. V lost 5 bases to trimming and J lost 6 bases, with 15 bases between them. Per the germline V gene, CDR1 is SNHLY and CDR2 is FYNNEI. The CDR3 bases are TGTGCCAGCAGTAGGAGGCGGGATGGGGATACGCAGTATTTT. Protein product: CASSRRRDGDTQYF.

This clone has a handful of counts. The chain recombines TRBV4-2 with TRBJ1-6, with unresolved D. CDR3 length equals 14 residues. Germline V lookup: CDR1 LGHNA, CDR2 YNFKEQ. V shed 0 bases and J shed 7 bases, with 7 bases lying between them. The CDR3 DNA sequence: TGTGCCAGCAGCCAAGATCGGGAGAATTCACCCCTCCACTTT. This translates into CASSQDRENSPLHF.

The V and J genes are TRBV29-1 and TRBJ2-5; D ambiguous. Germline values: CDR1 SQVTM, CDR2 ANQGSEA. V gave up 6 bases and J gave up 5 bases, with 13 bases separating them. The CDR3 sequence is 12 residues long. DNA of the CDR3: TGCAGCGTCGCCACGGATAGGGAGACCCAGTACTTC. Amino acids: CSVATDRETQYF.

The chain links TRBV20-1 to TRBJ2-5, with a tentative D call TRBD1 (5 bases). The CDR3 sequence is 11 residues long. The germline V and J ends were trimmed by 5 bases and 3 bases, with 7 bases remaining between them. CDR1 is DFQATT and CDR2 is SNEGSKA in the germline V gene (reference sequence). The CDR3 here is CSASTEETQYF. The CDR3 DNA is TGCAGTGCTTCGACAGAAGAGACCCAGTACTTC.

The chain has TRBV7-9 and TRBJ1-3; possible D gene TRBD1, 5 bases. The CDR3 consists of 13 residues. Germline values: CDR1 SEHNR, CDR2 FQNEAQ (reference sequence). V lost 3 bases and J 7 bases, leaving 10 bases between the germline ends. CDR3 protein: CASSFGGTNTIYF. CDR3 nucleotides: TGTGCCAGCAGCTTTGGTGGGACGAACACCATATATTTT.

This clone was seen ten or more times. The CDR3 bases are TGTGCCAGCAGCTCACCCAGGGCCCCCTATGGCTACACCTTC. Its protein is CASSSPRAPYGYTF. The chain uses TRBV11-2 and TRBJ1-2; a weak D match, TRBD1 (5 bases). The length of the CDR3 is 14 residues. V lost 4 bases and J lost 4, with 13 bases in between. In germline, CDR1 is SGHAT, CDR2 FQNNGV.

The V call is TRBV9, the J call TRBJ1-2, with D possibly being TRBD1 (6 bases). V lost 6 bases, J lost 2 bases, and 14 bases lay in between. Per germline, CDR1 SGDLS and CDR2 YYNGEE. The CDR3 is 14 amino acids. CDR3 coding DNA: TGTGCCAGCACCCAGTCTGGACAGAACTATGGCTACACCTTC. Its translation: CASTQSGQNYGYTF.

The chain joins TRBV19 to TRBJ2-3; D is perhaps TRBD2 (8 bases). Deletions cut 5 bases from V and 2 bases from J, with 20 bases between. From germline, CDR1 is LNHDA and CDR2 SQIVND (reference sequence). CDR3 length: 17 amino acids. CDR3 sequence (DNA): TGTGCCAGTAGTCGAAGGCGGGGGGACAGTAACACAGATACGCAGTATTTT. The encoded protein is CASSRRRGDSNTDTQYF.